This T cell receptor (beta chain) was profiled in a study of T cells after yellow fever vaccination. Study-wide context: SMART-Seq v4 Ultra Low Input handled preparation of low-cell-number fractions. Study-level findings and limits: In post-booster samples, most primary-vaccination clones reappeared (approximately 96% CD4, 70% to 90% CD8). Abundant clonotypes from the bulk population could get into FACS-sorted repertoires as contaminants.

The CDR3 sequence is 15 residues long. Trimming cost V 4 bases and J 5 bases, with 12 bases left between them. They built TCR cDNA with 5'RACE template switching, a step that put in a universal primer site and UMIs. Via MiXCR, TCRdb re-called the 5' RACE reads, giving one row per CDR3 protein. The repertoire holds approximately 300,000 distinct CDR3 sequences, with 10% to 15% as singletons. This clonotype has more than one count but fewer than ten. Its matching antigen is unknown. The receptor comes from a man younger than 45 who received the YFV17D yellow fever vaccine. The chain carries TRBV12-3 or TRBV12-4 and TRBJ2-6; D ambiguous. The sequencing here drew on CD4+ T cells sorted from PBMCs, taken 45 days after the yellow fever booster vaccination. The CDR3 protein is CASSSSGGWANVLTF. In DNA, the CDR3 is TGTGCCAGCAGTTCTTCTGGTGGTTGGGCCAACGTCCTGACTTTC.